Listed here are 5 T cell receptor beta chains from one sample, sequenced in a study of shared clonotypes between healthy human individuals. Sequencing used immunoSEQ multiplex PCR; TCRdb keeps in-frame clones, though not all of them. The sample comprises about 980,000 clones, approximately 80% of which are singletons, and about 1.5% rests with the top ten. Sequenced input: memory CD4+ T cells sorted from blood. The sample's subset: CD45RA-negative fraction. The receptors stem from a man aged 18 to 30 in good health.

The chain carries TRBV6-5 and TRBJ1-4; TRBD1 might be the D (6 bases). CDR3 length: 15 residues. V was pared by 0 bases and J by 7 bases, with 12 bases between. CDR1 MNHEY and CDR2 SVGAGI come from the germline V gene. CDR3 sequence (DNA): TGTGCCAGCAGTTACTCGCAGGGGATAGGTGAAAAACTGTTTTTT. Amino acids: CASSYSQGIGEKLFF.

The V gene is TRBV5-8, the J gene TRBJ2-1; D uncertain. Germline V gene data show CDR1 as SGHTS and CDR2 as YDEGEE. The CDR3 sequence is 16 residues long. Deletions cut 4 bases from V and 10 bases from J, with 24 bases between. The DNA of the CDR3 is TGTGCCAGCAGCGACCGGGTCCGCCTACCCTTTGAGGAGCAGTTCTTC. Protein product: CASSDRVRLPFEEQFF.

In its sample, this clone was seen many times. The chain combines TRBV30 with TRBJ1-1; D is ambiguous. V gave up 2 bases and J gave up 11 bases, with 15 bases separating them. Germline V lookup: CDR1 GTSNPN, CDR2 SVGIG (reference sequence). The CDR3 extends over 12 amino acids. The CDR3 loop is CAWSQSGVGAFF. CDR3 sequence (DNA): TGTGCCTGGAGTCAAAGCGGAGTTGGGGCTTTCTTT.

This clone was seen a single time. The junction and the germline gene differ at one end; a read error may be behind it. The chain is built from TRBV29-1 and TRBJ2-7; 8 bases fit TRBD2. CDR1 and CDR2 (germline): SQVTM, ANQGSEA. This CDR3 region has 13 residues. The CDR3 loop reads CSAEGTRPGEQYF. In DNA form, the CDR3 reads TGCAGCGCTGAAGGGACTAGGCCGGGCGAGCAGTACTTC.

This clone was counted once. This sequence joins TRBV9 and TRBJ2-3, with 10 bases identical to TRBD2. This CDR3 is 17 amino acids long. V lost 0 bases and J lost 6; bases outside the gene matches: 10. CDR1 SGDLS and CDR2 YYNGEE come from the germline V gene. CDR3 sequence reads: CASSVGVAGGLRDTQYF. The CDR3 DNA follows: TGTGCCAGCAGCGTAGGGGTAGCGGGGGGCCTAAGGGATACGCAGTATTTT.